Given below is one T cell receptor beta chain in context. This record belongs to a study of blood T cell repertoires in COVID-19. In the study overall: PBMCs, B-cell-depleted T cells, or T cells provided the cDNA or gDNA that made up the material.

Measured with immunoSEQ multiplex PCR; TCRdb has only the in-frame clones, and not every one. This sample carries about 190,000 clones, less than 85% of them seen once, and the ten largest clones take around 12%. The sequence derives from a woman between 50 and 59 years old with acute or convalescent COVID-19. Sequencing used peripheral blood.

The CDR3 nucleotides read TGTGCCAGCAGTGACAGGGGGGAAAGTTCACCCCTCCACTTT. It specifies CASSDRGESSPLHF. The J gene is TRBJ1-6, the V gene TRBV6-1; the match to TRBD1 covers 7 bases. The ends lost 3 bases at V and 9 bases at J; junction bases unmatched: 5. Looked up from germline, CDR1 is MNHNS and CDR2 is SASEGT. CDR3 length: 14 amino acids.